This T cell receptor (beta chain) emerged from a study of blood T cells in healthy people across ages. It was with a sample-barcoded 5' primer and a J-beta primer mix that a second PCR of about 6 to 12 cycles was run. TCRdb used MiXCR to reprocess the 5' RACE reads, holding one entry per CDR3 protein. Altogether about 1.4 million distinct CDR3 sequences are present, approximately 59% being singletons, with the ten largest covering 5% to 7%. Notes on the study in general: Any changes in expanded clonotypes were possibly confounded, as donor CMV status remained unknown.

Concerning this clonotype itself: Its cognate antigen is unknown.

CDR3 length equals 17 residues. The germline CDR1 and CDR2 sequences are SGHRS and YFSETQ. V dropped 3 bases and J dropped 1; count of bases not matched to a gene: 7. This chain connects TRBV5-1 to TRBJ2-7; TRBD2 aligns across 13 bases. The sequence came from a man between 18 and 29 years old in good health. The sequenced sample consisted of blood. CDR3 residues: CASSWDPLAGGSYEQYF. In DNA, the CDR3 is TGCGCCAGCAGCTGGGACCCACTAGCGGGGGGGTCCTACGAGCAGTACTTC.